These 9 T cell receptor beta chains were all obtained from the same sample, sequenced in a study of T-cell reconstitution after alpha-beta-depleted transplantation in children. The authors prepared the TCRbeta library with unique molecular identifiers. One entry per CDR3 protein results from TCRdb running MiXCR on the PCR reads. The data contain 300,000 to 400,000 distinct CDR3 sequences, roughly 15% of them singletons. The sequenced sample was PBMCs, obtained from the stem cell graft. The receptors derive from a human donor who donated a stem cell graft to a child with Fanconi anemia.

The rearrangement joins TRBV4-3 to TRBJ1-1, with 8 bases aligning to TRBD1. J gave up 1 base and V 4 bases, and 11 bases lay outside the gene matches. The CDR3 runs to 17 residues. Germline loops: CDR1 LGHNA, CDR2 YSLEER. The CDR3 coding sequence is TGCGCCAGCAGCCTAGGACAGGGTAGCGGTCGGAACACTGAAGCTTTCTTT. It encodes CASSLGQGSGRNTEAFF.

The chain recombines TRBV7-6 with TRBJ1-5; TRBD1 matches 7 bases. Losses at the gene ends were 5 bases for V and 8 bases for J; bases not matched to a gene: 12. Germline CDR1 is SGHVS and CDR2 is FNYEAQ. The CDR3 contains 15 residues. The CDR3 coding sequence is TGTGCCAGCAGCCTAGGGGGACAGTTATTCGAGCCCCAGCATTTT. Its protein product is CASSLGGQLFEPQHF.

In its sample, this clonotype was seen a few times. The genes are TRBV6-1 and TRBJ2-1; TRBD2 matches 7 bases. The germline gives CDR1 MNHNS, CDR2 SASEGT. J lost 9 bases, V lost 3 bases, and 5 bases had no gene match. The length of the CDR3 is 13 residues. CDR3: CASSDFGGTEQFF. In DNA form, the CDR3 reads TGTGCCAGCAGTGATTTCGGGGGGACTGAGCAGTTCTTC.

This clonotype was counted a few times. V gene TRBV12-5 combines with J gene TRBJ2-1; a possible D gene is TRBD1 (6 bases). Per germline, CDR1 LGHNT and CDR2 FRNRAP. Trimming cost V 5 bases and J 8 bases, with 10 bases left between them. This CDR3 has 12 residues. The CDR3, as DNA: TGTGCTAGTGGTAGACAGGTCTATGAGCAGTTCTTC. This codes for CASGRQVYEQFF.

This clonotype was recorded many times. The junction and the germline gene differ at one end; a read error may be behind it. This chain uses TRBV10-3 with TRBJ1-1, with 8 bases lining up with TRBD1. This CDR3 spans 15 amino acids. Germline V gene data show CDR1 as ENHRY and CDR2 as SYGVKD. DNA for the CDR3: TGTGCCATCAGTGAAGCCGGAAAGGGACAGGTGGGGCCCAAATTT. It encodes CAISEAGKGQVGPKF.

This clonotype was detected only a few times. CDR3: CASSRGRTDHNSPLHF. Here the CDR3 DNA reads TGTGCCAGCAGTCGAGGCAGGACGGACCATAATTCACCCCTCCACTTT. The V call is TRBV6-1, the J call TRBJ1-6; D is unclear. The V end lost 5 bases, the J end lost 5 bases, and 16 bases lay between the germline ends. Germline-derived CDR1 and CDR2 are MNHNS and SASEGT. CDR3 length: 16 amino acids.

The V and J genes are TRBV11-1 and TRBJ1-1; 8 bases align to TRBD1. The CDR3 sequence is 18 residues long. Trimming took 3 bases from V and 6 from J; bases not matched to a gene: 18. Germline V gene sequence: CDR1 SGHAT, CDR2 FQDESV (reference sequence). CDR3 protein: CASSLGPQGAPAWSEAFF. CDR3 DNA sequence: TGTGCCAGCAGCTTGGGTCCGCAGGGGGCCCCAGCGTGGTCTGAAGCTTTCTTT.

This clonotype came up a few times. The chain couples TRBV7-9 to TRBJ1-1, with D unresolved. Germline loops: CDR1 SEHNR, CDR2 FQNEAQ (reference sequence). This CDR3 region has 12 residues. V dropped 5 bases and J dropped 11 bases, with 15 bases sitting between them. The CDR3 sequence: CASSPASFGAFF. Here the CDR3 DNA reads TGTGCCAGCAGCCCGGCGAGTTTCGGGGCTTTCTTT.

This clonotype occurred a few times. The chain combines TRBV29-1 with TRBJ2-5; the match to TRBD1 covers 9 bases. This CDR3 has 14 residues. The germline gives CDR1 SQVTM, CDR2 ANQGSEA. With 1 base clipped from V and 3 bases from J, the junction kept 3 bases outside the gene matches. The CDR3 DNA is TGCAGCGTTGAAGGGACAGGGGTGAAAGAGACCCAGTACTTC. Translated: CSVEGTGVKETQYF.